This note documents a single TCR beta chain sequence. This CDR3 spans 16 amino acids. Trimming stripped 0 bases from V and 2 bases from J, with 11 bases between. Germline CDR1 reads MNHEY; CDR2 reads SVGAGI. This specimen comes from a study of T cell changes during pregnancy in multiple sclerosis. Profiled with immunoSEQ multiplex PCR; TCRdb holds only in-frame clones, not every one. The table includes 20,000 to 25,000 clones, 75% to 95% detected once. Sequencing was performed on CD4+ T cells from peripheral blood mononuclear cells, taken in the third trimester of pregnancy. This rearrangement joins TRBV6-5 to TRBJ2-1; D unresolved. This TCR came from a female donor with multiple sclerosis, enrolled in a pregnancy study. The CDR3 DNA sequence: TGTGCCAGCAGTTACTCTCCGGCTAGTGCCTACAATGAGCAGTTCTTC. Amino acids: CASSYSPASAYNEQFF.